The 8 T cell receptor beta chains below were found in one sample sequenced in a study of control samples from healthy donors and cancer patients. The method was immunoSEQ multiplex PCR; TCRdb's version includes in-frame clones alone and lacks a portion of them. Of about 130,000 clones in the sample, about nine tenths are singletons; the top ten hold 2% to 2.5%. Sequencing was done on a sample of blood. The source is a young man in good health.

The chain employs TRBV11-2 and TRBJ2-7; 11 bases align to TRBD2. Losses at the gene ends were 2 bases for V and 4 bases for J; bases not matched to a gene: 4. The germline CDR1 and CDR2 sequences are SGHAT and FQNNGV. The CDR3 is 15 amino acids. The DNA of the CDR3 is TGTGCCAGCAGCTTAAGGCGACTAGCGGGGTACGAGCAGTACGTC. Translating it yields CASSLRRLAGYEQYV.

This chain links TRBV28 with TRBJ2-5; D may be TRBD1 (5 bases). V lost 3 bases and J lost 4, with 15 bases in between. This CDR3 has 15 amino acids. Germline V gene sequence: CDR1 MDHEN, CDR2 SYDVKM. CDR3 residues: CASSLGQGFGETQYF. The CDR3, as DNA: TGTGCCAGCAGTTTGGGTCAGGGTTTTGGAGAGACCCAGTACTTC.

Here the CDR3 reads CAIGPYEQYV. The DNA for the CDR3 is TGTGCCATTGGCCCCTACGAGCAGTACGTC. The chain recombines TRBV5-5 with TRBJ2-7, with D hard to call. The CDR3 extends over 10 amino acids. Germline CDR1 is SGHKS and CDR2 is YYEKEE (reference sequence). V was trimmed by 9 bases and J by 2 bases, leaving 6 bases between them.

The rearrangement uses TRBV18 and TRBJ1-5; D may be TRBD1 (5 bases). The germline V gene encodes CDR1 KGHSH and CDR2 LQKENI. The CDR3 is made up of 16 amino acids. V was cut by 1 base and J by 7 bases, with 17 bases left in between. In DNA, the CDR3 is TGTGCCAGCTCACCACAAGAGGGTGTCAGGGTGCAGCCCCAGCATTTT. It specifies CASSPQEGVRVQPQHF.

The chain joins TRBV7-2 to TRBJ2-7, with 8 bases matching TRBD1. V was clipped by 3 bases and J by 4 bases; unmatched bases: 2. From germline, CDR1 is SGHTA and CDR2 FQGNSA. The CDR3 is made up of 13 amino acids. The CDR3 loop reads CASSFRQGYEQYV. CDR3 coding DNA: TGTGCCAGCAGCTTCCGACAGGGGTACGAGCAGTACGTC.

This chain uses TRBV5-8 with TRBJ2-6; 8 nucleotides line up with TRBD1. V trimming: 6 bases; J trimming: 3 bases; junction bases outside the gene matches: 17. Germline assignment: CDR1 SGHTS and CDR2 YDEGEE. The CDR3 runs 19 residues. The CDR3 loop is CASMRGAQGEVFGANVLTF. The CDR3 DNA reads TGTGCCAGCATGAGGGGTGCACAGGGGGAGGTCTTTGGGGCCAACGTCCTGACTTTC. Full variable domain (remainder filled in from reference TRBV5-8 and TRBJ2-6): EAGVTQSPTHLIKTRGQQATLRCSPISGHTSVYWYQQALGLGLQFLLWYDEGEERNRGNFPPRFSGRQFPNYSSELNVNALELEDSALYLCASMRGAQGEVFGANVLTFGAGSRLTVL.

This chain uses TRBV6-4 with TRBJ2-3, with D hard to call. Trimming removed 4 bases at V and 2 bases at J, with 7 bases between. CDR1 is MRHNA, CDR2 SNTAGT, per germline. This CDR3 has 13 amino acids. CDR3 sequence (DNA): TGTGCCAGCAGTGGAGAAACCACAGATACGCAGTATTTT. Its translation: CASSGETTDTQYF.

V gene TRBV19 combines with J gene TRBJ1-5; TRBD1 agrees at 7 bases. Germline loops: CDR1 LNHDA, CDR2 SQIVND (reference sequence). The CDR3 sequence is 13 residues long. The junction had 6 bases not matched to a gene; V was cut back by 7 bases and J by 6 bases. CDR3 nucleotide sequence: TGTGCCAGTACTACAGGGGATGGTCAGCCCCAGCATTTT. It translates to CASTTGDGQPQHF.